This T cell receptor beta chain appears in the sequencing data of a study of blood T cell repertoires in COVID-19. At the level of the study: Acute-phase and convalescent COVID-19 samples originated in the United States, Italy and Spain. From T cells, B-cell-depleted T cells, or PBMCs came the material, which was cDNA or gDNA.

As processed by the authors: Counts of nucleated cells, estimated from reference gene primer amplification, were obtained. Sequencing used immunoSEQ multiplex PCR; TCRdb keeps in-frame clones, though not all of them. V, J and clone size derive from that table, while D and trimming were established from the DNA sequence. The table lists about 90,000 clones, about 78% of them singletons. Deletions cut 2 bases from V and 3 bases from J, with 8 bases between. CDR1 is SGHRS and CDR2 is YFSETQ in the germline V gene. There are 13 residues in the CDR3. The chain recombines TRBV5-1 with TRBJ1-1; D is ambiguous. Sequencing input: peripheral blood. The receptor was isolated from a woman older than 75 with acute or convalescent COVID-19. The CDR3 loop reads CASSFQVDTEAFF. CDR3 coding DNA: TGCGCCAGCAGCTTCCAGGTTGACACTGAAGCTTTCTTT.